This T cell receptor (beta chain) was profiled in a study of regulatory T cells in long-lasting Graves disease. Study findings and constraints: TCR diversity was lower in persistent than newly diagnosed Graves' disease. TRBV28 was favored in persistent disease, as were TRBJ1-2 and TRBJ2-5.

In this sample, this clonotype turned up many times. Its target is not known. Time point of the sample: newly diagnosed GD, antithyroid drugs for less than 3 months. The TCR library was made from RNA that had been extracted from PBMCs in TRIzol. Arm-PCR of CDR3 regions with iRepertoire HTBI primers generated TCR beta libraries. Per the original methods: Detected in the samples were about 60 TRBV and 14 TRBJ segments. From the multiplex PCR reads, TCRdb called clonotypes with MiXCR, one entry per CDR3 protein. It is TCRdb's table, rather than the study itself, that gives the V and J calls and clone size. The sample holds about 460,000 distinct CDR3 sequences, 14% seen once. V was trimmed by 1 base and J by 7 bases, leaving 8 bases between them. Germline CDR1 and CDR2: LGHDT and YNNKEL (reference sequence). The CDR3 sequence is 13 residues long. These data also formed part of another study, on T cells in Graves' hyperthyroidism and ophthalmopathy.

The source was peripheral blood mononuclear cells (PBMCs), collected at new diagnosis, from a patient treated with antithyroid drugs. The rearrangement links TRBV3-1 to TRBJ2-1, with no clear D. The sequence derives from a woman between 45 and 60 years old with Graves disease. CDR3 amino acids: CASSQVPQNEQFF. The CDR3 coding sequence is TGTGCCAGCAGCCAAGTCCCTCAAAATGAGCAGTTCTTC.